Presented here are 21 T cell receptor beta chains from one specimen sequenced in a study of CD8 T cells in ankylosing spondylitis. TCRdb analysed the 5' RACE reads with MiXCR anew, one entry per CDR3 protein. The sample records a few hundred thousand distinct CDR3 sequences, around a tenth being singletons. The sequenced sample consisted of blood, either unsorted or a sorted T cell fraction (not recorded which). These receptors were taken from a male donor with ankylosing spondylitis or in good health (not recorded which).

The V gene is TRBV12-3 or TRBV12-4, the J gene TRBJ2-3, with 7 positions matching TRBD2. The junction had 5 bases not matched to a gene; V was cut back by 3 bases and J by 5 bases. The CDR3 spans 14 residues. The CDR3 here is CASSFGGGRDTQYF. In DNA, the CDR3 is TGTGCCAGCAGTTTTGGGGGGGGTAGAGATACGCAGTATTTT.

This clonotype occurred many times. V usage is TRBV7-3 and J usage is TRBJ2-1, with 11 bases that match TRBD2. The CDR3 loop spans 14 amino acids. The J segment lost 9 bases and the V segment lost 0 bases, leaving 1 base of the junction unmatched. Germline V CDR1 and CDR2: SGHTA, FQGTGA. Here the CDR3 DNA reads TGTGCCAGCAGCTTAACTAGCGGGGGGGCTGAGCAGTTCTTC. Residues: CASSLTSGGAEQFF.

The chain uses TRBV4-1 and TRBJ2-5, with 7 bases that match TRBD1. Germline-derived CDR1 and CDR2 are MGHRA and YSYEKL. This CDR3 has 17 residues. The V and J ends lost 2 bases and 0 bases, in that order; junction bases with no gene match: 9. The CDR3 region is CASSQPSLGQYQETQYF. CDR3 bases: TGCGCCAGCAGCCAACCTTCGCTGGGACAGTACCAAGAGACCCAGTACTTC.

This chain links TRBV6-5 with TRBJ1-6; possibly TRBD1 for D (5 bases). Between the trimmed V and J ends, which lost 3 bases and 9 bases, there was a span of 15 bases. The CDR3 is 15 amino acids. Germline CDR1 and CDR2: MNHEY and SVGAGI. This CDR3 is CASSYRDVGSSPLHF. CDR3 in DNA: TGTGCCAGCAGTTATCGGGACGTGGGATCTTCACCCCTCCACTTT.

This clonotype was counted at least ten times. The chain joins TRBV20-1 to TRBJ1-5, with TRBD1 matching 8 bases. Germline V gives CDR1 DFQATT, CDR2 SNEGSKA (reference sequence). The V and J ends lost 2 bases and 4 bases, in that order; junction bases with no gene match: 4. The CDR3 has 14 amino acids. This chain's CDR3 is CSARPDRENQPQHF. CDR3 nucleotide sequence: TGCAGTGCTAGACCGGACAGGGAGAATCAGCCCCAGCATTTT.

This clonotype showed up just a few times. The chain is built from TRBV7-9 and TRBJ2-1, with D unresolved. Between the trimmed V and J ends, which lost 5 bases and 0 bases, there was a span of 11 bases. The CDR3 consists of 15 residues. Germline-derived CDR1 and CDR2 are SEHNR and FQNEAQ (reference sequence). Written as DNA, the CDR3 is TGTGCCAGCAGCGGTAGTAGGAGCTCCTACAATGAGCAGTTCTTC. Its protein product is CASSGSRSSYNEQFF.

The J gene is TRBJ1-1, the V gene TRBV7-8; D possibly corresponds to TRBD1 (6 bases). Trimming took 7 bases from V and 10 from J, leaving 16 bases between them. The CDR3 is made up of 12 amino acids. Germline lookup yields CDR1 SGHVS and CDR2 FQNEAQ. The CDR3 region has the DNA TGTGCCAGCACCGACGGGGGGCGAGTAGCTTTCTTT. Translated: CASTDGGRVAFF.

In the case of this clonotype: Being one base from a much bigger clone, this may be a read error. The rearrangement uses TRBV14 and TRBJ1-1; the D is unclear. CDR3 size: 14 residues. CDR1 SGHDN and CDR2 FVKESK come from the germline V gene. The CDR3: CARSPGHRNTEAFF. The CDR3 bases are TGTGCCCGCAGCCCTGGTCACCGGAACACTGAAGCTTTCTTT.

The sample holds many counts of this clonotype. The V call is TRBV20-1, the J call TRBJ2-7; 8 nucleotides match TRBD2. The germline CDR1 and CDR2 sequences are DFQATT and SNEGSKA (reference sequence). Losses at the gene ends were 0 bases for V and 1 base for J; bases not matched to a gene: 5. The CDR3 extends over 15 amino acids. Written as DNA, the CDR3 is TGCAGTGCTAGAGATCGTGCGGGAGGTTCCTACGAGCAGTACTTC. Translated: CSARDRAGGSYEQYF.

This clonotype was detected many times. The gene calls are TRBV5-1 and TRBJ1-2, with D possibly TRBD1 on 5 matching bases. The germline V and J ends were trimmed by 4 bases and 7 bases, with 20 bases remaining between them. CDR3 length: 15 residues. Germline CDR1 and CDR2: SGHRS and YFSETQ. In DNA, the CDR3 is TGCGCCAGCAGCGGTACAGGTTTCTTGGGTGGTGGCTACACCTTC. This gives the protein CASSGTGFLGGGYTF.

This chain connects TRBV6-5 to TRBJ2-1; 9 bases agree with TRBD2. Looked up from germline, CDR1 is MNHEY and CDR2 is SVGAGI. J was trimmed by 3 bases and V by 2 bases; bases with no gene match: 5. The CDR3 loop spans 16 amino acids. This CDR3 is CASSYRREGLYNEQFF. The CDR3 DNA reads TGTGCCAGCAGTTACCGGCGGGAGGGCCTCTACAATGAGCAGTTCTTC.

The chain is built from TRBV7-6 and TRBJ1-1, with TRBD1 matching 8 bases. This CDR3 region has 15 residues. J gave up 3 bases and V 5 bases, and 8 bases lay outside the gene matches. Germline assignment: CDR1 SGHVS and CDR2 FNYEAQ. The CDR3 DNA is TGTGCCAGCAGCACGCGACAGGGGCTTGACACTGAAGCTTTCTTT. It translates to CASSTRQGLDTEAFF.

This clonotype has at least ten counts. The chain links TRBV5-5 to TRBJ1-2; unclear D gene. The CDR3 totals 14 residues. V lost 0 bases to trimming and J lost 8 bases, with 14 bases between them. CDR1 and CDR2 (germline): SGHKS, YYEKEE (reference sequence). The CDR3 coding sequence is TGTGCCAGCAGCTTGGACTCGACCGTTAAGGGCTACACCTTC. Its translation: CASSLDSTVKGYTF.

The chain joins TRBV3-1 to TRBJ2-7; D may be TRBD1 (6 bases). The V end lost 2 bases, the J end lost 2 bases, and 7 bases lay between the germline ends. Germline V gene sequence: CDR1 LGHDT, CDR2 YNNKEL (reference sequence). This CDR3 has 13 residues. CDR3 nucleotides: TGTGCCAGCAGCCAAAACAGGGCCTACGAGCAGTACTTC. It is translated as CASSQNRAYEQYF.

This clonotype was found many times. This sequence joins TRBV12-3 or TRBV12-4 and TRBJ2-1; D remains ambiguous. V was clipped by 7 bases and J by 0 bases, with 13 bases between them. The CDR3 spans 15 residues. The CDR3 DNA sequence: TGTGCCAGCACCTCCACCCGGAGCTCCTACAATGAGCAGTTCTTC. Residues: CASTSTRSSYNEQFF.

This clonotype was observed many times. The chain combines TRBV7-3 with TRBJ2-3; 9 bases are shared with TRBD2. Losses at the gene ends were 6 bases for V and 2 bases for J; bases not matched to a gene: 6. CDR3 length: 15 residues. Germline V lookup: CDR1 SGHTA, CDR2 FQGTGA. The CDR3 loop reads CASSGAGGDTDTQYF. The CDR3 DNA sequence: TGTGCCAGCAGTGGTGCGGGGGGGGACACAGATACGCAGTATTTT. The full variable domain, in which reference TRBV7-3 and TRBJ2-3 provide the parts outside the CDR3, is GAGVSQTPSNKVTEKGKYVELRCDPISGHTALYWYRQSLGQGPEFLIYFQGTGAADDSGLPNDRFFAVRPEGSVSTLKIQRTERGDSAVYLCASSGAGGDTDTQYFGPGTRLTVL.

This clonotype was picked up a small number of times. The V call is TRBV7-9, the J call TRBJ2-5; 12 nucleotides agree with TRBD2. Germline CDR1 is SEHNR and CDR2 is FQNEAQ (reference sequence). Losses at the gene ends were 2 bases for V and 3 bases for J; bases not matched to a gene: 4. The CDR3 is 16 residues long. CDR3 DNA sequence: TGTGCCAGCAGCTTAAGGACTAGCGGGATGGAAGAGACCCAGTACTTC. This encodes CASSLRTSGMEETQYF.

The sample holds many counts of this clonotype. This chain links TRBV20-1 with TRBJ2-1; D gene unclear. Trimming took 7 bases from V and 4 from J, leaving 11 bases between them. CDR1 and CDR2 (germline): DFQATT, SNEGSKA (reference sequence). The CDR3 is made up of 12 amino acids. The CDR3 nucleotides read TGCAGTGTTCAGGTGGGGTACAATGAGCAGTTCTTC. Amino acids: CSVQVGYNEQFF.

The chain is built from TRBV4-1 and TRBJ2-1, with D perhaps matching TRBD2 (7 bases). Per the germline V gene, CDR1 is MGHRA and CDR2 is YSYEKL. The CDR3 sequence is 15 residues long. Trimming pared 5 bases from V and 7 bases from J, leaving 18 bases between. The CDR3 DNA is TGCGCCAGCAGCTCCGCTGGCGGGGGCACTAATGAGCAGTTCTTC. It specifies CASSSAGGGTNEQFF.

The sample holds a few counts of this clonotype. The chain carries TRBV12-3 or TRBV12-4 and TRBJ2-3, with a possible D match to TRBD1 (6 bases). V shed 6 bases and J shed 1 base, with 14 bases lying between them. The CDR3 runs 15 residues. CDR3 bases: TGTGCCAGCAGCCCCAGGGGCGTCGGCACAGATACGCAGTATTTT. The encoded protein is CASSPRGVGTDTQYF.

This clonotype has at least ten counts. The J gene is TRBJ1-1, the V gene TRBV5-6, with unresolved D. Germline loops: CDR1 SGHDT, CDR2 YYEEEE. Trimming removed 1 base at V and 1 base at J, with 11 bases between. The CDR3 spans 15 residues. CDR3 bases: TGTGCCAGCAGCTTGCCCTCGGCGAGGAACACTGAAGCTTTCTTT. It specifies CASSLPSARNTEAFF.